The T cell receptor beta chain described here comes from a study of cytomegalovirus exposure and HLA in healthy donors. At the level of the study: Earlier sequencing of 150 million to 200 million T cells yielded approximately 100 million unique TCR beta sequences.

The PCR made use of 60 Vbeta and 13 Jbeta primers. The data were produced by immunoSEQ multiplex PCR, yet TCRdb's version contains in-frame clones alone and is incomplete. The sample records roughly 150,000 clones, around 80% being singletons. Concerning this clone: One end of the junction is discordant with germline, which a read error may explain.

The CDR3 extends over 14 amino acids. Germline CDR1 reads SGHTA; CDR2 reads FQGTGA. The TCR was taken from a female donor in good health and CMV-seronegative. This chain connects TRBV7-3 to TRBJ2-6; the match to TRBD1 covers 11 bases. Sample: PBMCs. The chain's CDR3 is CASSSGQGGNVLTF. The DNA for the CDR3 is TGTGCCAGCAGCTCGGGACAGGGGGGCAACGTCCTGACTTTC.